This T cell receptor beta chain stems from a study of blood T cell repertoires in COVID-19 (dated by TCRdb to between 2020 and 2021). Context from the whole study: Samples covering the acute and convalescent phases of COVID-19 were provided by collaborators in the United States, Italy and Spain. The material from the prospective study consisted of cDNA or gDNA derived from T cells, B-cell-depleted T cells, or PBMCs. The dataset comprised deeply sampled blood TCRbeta repertoires from subjects exposed to, actively infected with, or recovered from COVID-19. A freely available public database, intended as a resource for researchers studying the immune response to SARS-CoV-2, is where the repertoires were released. The samples were drawn from the first 160 participants of the ongoing ImmuneRACE study and from 950 to 1,500 subjects provided by 6 global collaborators. A de-identified subject ID, COVID-19 status, age in years and sex were almost always included in the sample metadata. Where available, HLA class I and class II types were taken from metadata supplied by the sample provider and were not determined by assay-based typing.

The V end gives up 3 bases and the J end 5 bases, leaving 7 bases in the junction not matched to a gene. The germline V gene yields KGHDR for CDR1 and SFDVKD for CDR2. The CDR3, from cysteine to phenylalanine, totals 16 residues. The sequence is cut down to CDR3 DNA, 48 bases in frame from base 1. TCRbeta CDR3 regions were amplified from genomic DNA by means of the immunoSEQ Assay, a bias-controlled multiplex PCR. The authors' analysis ran thus. The number of nucleated cells in each sample was estimated from the amplification of reference gene primers within the assay. Sequence reads were collapsed and filtered to measure the absolute abundance of every unique TCRbeta CDR3 rearrangement. For each sample, productive Simpson clonality was calculated by taking the square root of Simpson's diversity index across productive rearrangements. What TCRdb holds here is the immuneACCESS table cut down to in-frame rearrangements. Part of the clones is not present; checked against another copy, under half of the missing clones reflect an unresolved V gene, and the others are unexplained. V and J calls and clone size are as listed in that table; D and trimming were resolved from the DNA. Counted in this sample were about 190,000 clones; around 79% of them appeared once. The top ten clones comprise around an eighth of the sample.

On the study overall, not on this receptor specifically: The amount of clinical and demographic metadata varied by source and participant and was provided uncurated.

A second Seattle source provided samples from volunteer blood donors who had recovered from COVID-19. Whole blood was collected in K2EDTA tubes by collaborating institutions according to the institutions' own protocols. For TCRbeta analysis, collaborator samples were shipped as frozen whole blood, as isolated PBMCs, or as DNA extracted from either sample type. As for this clone: This receptor's antigen is unknown. No base quality information exists; no much larger clone differs at one position.

The TCR originated in a middle-aged man who had recovered from COVID-19. The sequence joins TRBV24-1 to TRBJ2-1, and TRBD2 matches 9 of the central bases. Source material: peripheral blood. The nucleotides read TGTGCCACCAGTGATAAAGGGGCGGGAGGGGACAATGAGCAGTTCTTC. This codes for CATSDKGAGGDNEQFF.